Listed below are T cell receptor beta chains from one sample, sequenced in a study of beta chain features in type 1 diabetes. Profiling relied on immunoSEQ multiplex PCR, and the TCRdb table lists in-frame clones only, not all of them. The repertoire consists of a few hundred thousand clones, with over 11% occurring once and the leading ten covering about 0.019%. Sequencing was carried out using naive CD4+ T cells from blood. The receptors come from a man under 40 with type 1 diabetes. Each CDR3 is given with its conserved first and last residue. Fields, in order: D gene, clone size, V gene, J gene, CDR3 DNA, CDR3 protein. A D gene is named only where the DNA matches it firmly. The size of a clone is reported for some rows only, either as once, few or many, or as a class for expanded clones.

TRBD2	.	TRBV7-7	TRBJ2-1	TGTGCCAGCAGCTTTCCTAGCGGAAGATTAAGCTCCTACAATGAGCAGTTCTTC	CASSFPSGRLSSYNEQFF
.	.	TRBV7-2	TRBJ1-3	TGTGCCAGCAGCTTAGATAGCCCCCGGAGCTCTGGAAACACCATATATTTT	CASSLDSPRSSGNTIYF
TRBD1	.	TRBV29-1	TRBJ1-1	TGCAGCGCCCAGGGGGCGGAAACTGAAGCTTTCTTT	CSAQGAETEAFF
.	few	TRBV9	TRBJ2-2	TGTGCCAGCAGCCATAACACCGGGGAGCTGTTTTTT	CASSHNTGELFF
TRBD1	few	TRBV9	TRBJ2-5	TGTGCCAGCAGCGCCGACAGGGGACAAGAGACCCAGTACTTC	CASSADRGQETQYF
.	few	TRBV7-2	TRBJ1-3	TGTGCCAGCAGCCCGCGATTGGGGCAGGGCTCTGGAAACACCATATATTTT	CASSPRLGQGSGNTIYF
TRBD1	.	TRBV30	TRBJ1-2	TGTGCCTGGAGGATAAGAACTGGGACAGGGGGCGGCGGCTATGGCTACACCTTC	CAWRIRTGTGGGGYGYTF
TRBD1	.	TRBV6-1	TRBJ2-7	TGTGCCAGCAGCACCGGGACAGGGAGTTACGAGCAGTACTTC	CASSTGTGSYEQYF
TRBD1	.	TRBV9	TRBJ2-3	TGTGCCAGCAGCGCCACGGGCGGACAGGGGTGGACAGATACGCAGTATTTT	CASSATGGQGWTDTQYF
.	.	TRBV6-5	TRBJ2-1	TGTGCCACCAACCGGGCAGGGGGGAATGAGCAGTTCTTC	CATNRAGGNEQFF
.	.	TRBV25-1	TRBJ2-2	TGTGCCAGCAGTGACGCGGCAGGGTATGTCGGGGAGCTGTTTTTT	CASSDAAGYVGELFF
TRBD1	few	TRBV7-9	TRBJ2-2	TGTGCCAGCAGCTCCGGGGACAGGAAAACCGGGGAGCTGTTTTTT	CASSSGDRKTGELFF
TRBD1	few	TRBV2	TRBJ2-3	TGTGCCAGCAGTTACAGGGGGTTAACGGATACGCAGTATTTT	CASSYRGLTDTQYF
.	few	TRBV13	TRBJ1-1	TGTGCCGCGGCGAGACAGGACCCGAACACTGAAGCTTTCTTT	CAAARQDPNTEAFF
.	few	TRBV30	TRBJ1-2	TGTGCCTGGAGTGTATCACACGTCGACTATGGCTACACCTTC	CAWSVSHVDYGYTF
TRBD1	.	TRBV30	TRBJ2-7	TGTGCCTGGACTCGGGACAGATTCTACGAGCAGTACTTC	CAWTRDRFYEQYF
.	.	TRBV30	TRBJ1-6	TGTGCCTGGAGGGTGACACCGAGCTCCTATAATTCACCCCTCCACTTT	CAWRVTPSSYNSPLHF
TRBD1	.	TRBV5-4	TRBJ1-6	TGTGCCAGCAGCCGGGACAGGGATTCACCCCTCCACTTT	CASSRDRDSPLHF
TRBD2	few	TRBV16	TRBJ2-3	TGTGCCAGCAGCCAACGTGGGAGGGCCGCAGATACGCAGTATTTT	CASSQRGRAADTQYF
.	.	TRBV6-1	TRBJ1-5	TGTGCCAGCAGTGAAATTTTGGCCTCCAATCAGCCCCAGCATTTT	CASSEILASNQPQHF
TRBD2	few	TRBV4-2	TRBJ2-1	TGTGCCAGCAGCCAAGTACTAGCGGGAGGGTTCAATGAGCAGTTCTTC	CASSQVLAGGFNEQFF
TRBD2	few	TRBV4-2	TRBJ2-3	TGTGCCAGCAGCACGACTAGCGGGGGCACTACTAGCACAGATACGCAGTATTTT	CASSTTSGGTTSTDTQYF
TRBD1	few	TRBV6-5	TRBJ1-1	TGTGCCAGCAGTTACTCGAGCAGGGGGCGTACTGAAGCTTTCTTT	CASSYSSRGRTEAFF
.	.	TRBV30	TRBJ1-6	TGTGCCTGCTCCCCCGGGAGGGCTGCGTCACCCCTCCACTTT	CACSPGRAASPLHF
TRBD2	.	TRBV4-2	TRBJ2-4	TGTGCCAGCAGCCAAGATATAGTGGCTAGCGGAGAGGGCATTCAGTACTTC	CASSQDIVASGEGIQYF
.	.	TRBV7-9	TRBJ1-5	TGTGCCAGCAGCTTATCCGACAGATATAGCAATCAGCCCCAGCATTTT	CASSLSDRYSNQPQHF
.	.	TRBV29-1	TRBJ2-2	TGCAGCGTTCCCCAGGGGAGCTCCCACACCGGGGAGCTGTTTTTT	CSVPQGSSHTGELFF
TRBD1	few	TRBV10-3	TRBJ2-2	TGTGCCATCAGTCGAACAGGGGGCGCGGACACCGGGGAGCTGTTTTTT	CAISRTGGADTGELFF
TRBD2	few	TRBV7-9	TRBJ2-5	TGTGCCAGCAGCTTAGCGGGGTGGGGACTACAAGAGACCCAGTACTTC	CASSLAGWGLQETQYF
TRBD2	.	TRBV30	TRBJ2-1	TGTGCCTGGAGTGGGACTAGCGGGAGGCCCAGGTCCTACAATGAGCAGTTCTTC	CAWSGTSGRPRSYNEQFF
TRBD2	.	TRBV4-1	TRBJ2-1	TGCGCCAGCAGCCAAGATTTAGAGCGGGGGGGCCGGAATGAGCAGTTCTTC	CASSQDLERGGRNEQFF
TRBD2	.	TRBV5-1	TRBJ2-1	TGCGCCAGCAGTCCGGGGGGTGATGAGCAGTTCTTC	CASSPGGDEQFF
TRBD2	few	TRBV5-4	TRBJ2-5	TGTGCCAGCAGCTTGGAACAGCGGGGGCAAGAGACCCAGTACTTC	CASSLEQRGQETQYF
.	few	TRBV25-1	TRBJ2-7	TGTGCCAGTGGGAGGGGGTCGGCCTACGAGCAGTACTTC	CASGRGSAYEQYF
.	few	TRBV6-1	TRBJ2-5	TGTGCCAGCAGTGAAGGCCAGGGGCCTGCGGAGACCCAGTACTTC	CASSEGQGPAETQYF
.	.	TRBV7-2	TRBJ1-1	TGTGCCAGCAGCTTAGTTTACATTTCTGAAGCTTTCTTT	CASSLVYISEAFF
TRBD1	few	TRBV28	TRBJ1-2	TGTGCCAGCAGAACCGGGACAGGGAACGGGGGCTACACCTTC	CASRTGTGNGGYTF
.	.	TRBV19	TRBJ2-1	TGTGCCAGTAGTACCTCGACAGTCTACAATGAGCAGTTCTTC	CASSTSTVYNEQFF
.	.	TRBV11-2	TRBJ2-1	TGTGCCAGCAGCTTTACAGGTCCCCCGATCTTC	CASSFTGPPIF
.	.	TRBV14	TRBJ1-4	TGTGCCAGCAGCCCCGGTTCAAGGGGAGGCAATGAAAAACTGTTTTTT	CASSPGSRGGNEKLFF
.	.	TRBV4-2	TRBJ1-5	TGTGCCAGCAGCCAAATGGTTTTGAGCAGGGGAAATCAGCCCCAGCATTTT	CASSQMVLSRGNQPQHF
.	few	TRBV6-4	TRBJ2-1	TGTGCCAGCAGTGTTGAGACTGTGAGCTCCTACAATGAGCAGTTCTTC	CASSVETVSSYNEQFF